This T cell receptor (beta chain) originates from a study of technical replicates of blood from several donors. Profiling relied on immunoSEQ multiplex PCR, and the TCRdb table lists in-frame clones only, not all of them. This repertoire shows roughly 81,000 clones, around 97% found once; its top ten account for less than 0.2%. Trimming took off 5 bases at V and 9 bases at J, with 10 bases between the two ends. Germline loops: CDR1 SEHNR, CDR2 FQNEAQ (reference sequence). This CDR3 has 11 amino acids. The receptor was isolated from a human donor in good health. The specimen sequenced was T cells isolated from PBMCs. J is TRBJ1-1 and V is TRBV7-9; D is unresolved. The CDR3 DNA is TGTGCCAGCAGCCTGGGAGAAAAAGCTTTCTTT. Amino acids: CASSLGEKAFF. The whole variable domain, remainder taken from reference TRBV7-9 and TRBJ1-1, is DTGVSQNPRHKITKRGQNVTFRCDPISEHNRLYWYRQTLGQGPEFLTYFQNEAQLEKSRLLSDRFSAERPKGSFSTLEIQRTEQGDSAMYLCASSLGEKAFFGQGTRLTVV.